This TCR beta chain was captured in a study of CD8+ T cells in alopecia areata. On the study more broadly: Patients remained on tofacitinib for 6 to 18 months and then went 6 months without it.

V was pared by 4 bases and J by 0 bases, with 2 bases between. The CDR3 has 12 residues. The germline V gene encodes CDR1 SGHRS and CDR2 YFSETQ. Treatment reported: oral pan-JAK inhibitor, 5-10 mg twice daily. cDNA serving as the sequencing template came from extracted, reverse transcribed RNA. Some clones are missing from TCRdb's copy, which holds only in-frame ones; the method was immunoSEQ multiplex PCR. The sample has some 120,000 clones, 61% seen once. Sequenced material: CD4+ T cells sorted from blood, taken at week 4, from a patient treated with tofacitinib. The chain employs TRBV5-1 and TRBJ2-1; D ambiguous. This clonotype originated in a human donor with alopecia areata. The CDR3 protein is CASSTSYNEQFF. The CDR3 DNA sequence: TGCGCCAGCAGCACCTCCTACAATGAGCAGTTCTTC.